The 19 T cell receptor beta chains reported below all come from one sample, sequenced in a study of OX40 agonist ivuxolimab in advanced cancers. Libraries were prepared by immunoSEQ multiplex PCR; TCRdb keeps only in-frame clonotypes and omits some of them. The sample carries 75,000 to 80,000 clones, approximately 80% recorded once. The sequencing used CD4+ or CD8+ T cells sorted from blood, collected in a trial of the OX40 agonist ivuxolimab. The receptor set was obtained from an adult with an advanced solid tumor such as melanoma, head and neck, liver or kidney cancer.

The chain employs TRBV11-2 and TRBJ2-6, with 8 bases lining up with TRBD1. The length of the CDR3 is 18 residues. The germline V gene has CDR1 SGHAT and CDR2 FQNNGV. V lost 5 bases and J lost 0; bases outside the gene matches: 9. CDR3 protein: CASSKWDRSLSGANVLTF. Written as DNA, the CDR3 is TGTGCCAGCAGCAAATGGGACAGGAGTCTCTCTGGGGCCAACGTCCTGACTTTC.

V and J are TRBV11-3 and TRBJ2-3; 10 bases fit TRBD2. The CDR3 is made up of 15 amino acids. Germline CDR1 SGHNT, CDR2 YENEEA. The junction had 10 bases not matched to a gene; V was cut back by 5 bases and J by 8 bases. DNA of the CDR3: TGTGCCAGCAGCCCCGGACTAGCGGCTTGGGCTACGCAGTATTTT. This gives the protein CASSPGLAAWATQYF.

The chain has TRBV18 and TRBJ2-1; D unclear. This CDR3 is 11 amino acids long. Trimming shortened V by 3 bases and J by 12 bases, and 9 bases separated the two germline ends. Germline loops: CDR1 KGHSH, CDR2 LQKENI. The CDR3 sequence: CASSPLDGQFF. Written as DNA, the CDR3 is TGTGCCAGCTCACCCTTGGACGGGCAGTTCTTC. The full variable domain, in which reference TRBV18 and TRBJ2-1 provide the parts outside the CDR3, is NAGVMQNPRHLVRRRGQEARLRCSPMKGHSHVYWYRQLPEEGLKFMVYLQKENIIDESGMPKERFSAEFPKEGPSILRIQQVVRGDSAAYFCASSPLDGQFFGPGTRLTVL.

The V call is TRBV28, the J call TRBJ2-1; no firm D call. Germline CDR1 is MDHEN and CDR2 is SYDVKM. Trimming removed 5 bases at V and 5 bases at J, with 16 bases between. The CDR3 is 15 amino acids. The CDR3 loop is CASSPLRRYDNEQFF. For the CDR3, the DNA is TGTGCCAGCAGTCCCCTCCGACGTTACGACAATGAGCAGTTCTTC. The full variable domain, in which reference TRBV28 and TRBJ2-1 provide the parts outside the CDR3, is DVKVTQSSRYLVKRTGEKVFLECVQDMDHENMFWYRQDPGLGLRLIYFSYDVKMKEKGDIPEGYSVSREKKERFSLILESASTNQTSMYLCASSPLRRYDNEQFFGPGTRLTVL.

This clone has a single count. V usage is TRBV5-1 and J usage is TRBJ2-5, with no clear D. This CDR3 is built from 12 residues. Germline-derived CDR1 and CDR2 are SGHRS and YFSETQ. The V end was cut by 2 bases, the J end by 1 base, with 3 bases between. The chain's CDR3 is CASSLIQETQYF. The CDR3 region has the DNA TGCGCCAGCAGCTTAATCCAAGAGACCCAGTACTTC.

The V call is TRBV2, the J call TRBJ1-4, with a weak D call TRBD1 (5 bases). The CDR3 spans 12 residues. V lost 6 bases, J lost 6 bases, and 8 bases lay in between. Germline V lookup: CDR1 SNHLY, CDR2 FYNNEI. The CDR3 DNA sequence: TGTGCCAGCAGGGGGCGGGATGAAAAACTGTTTTTT. It yields the protein CASRGRDEKLFF. The complete variable domain, with remaining parts taken from reference TRBV2 and TRBJ1-4, reads EPEVTQTPSHQVTQMGQEVILRCVPISNHLYFYWYRQILGQKVEFLVSFYNNEISEKSEIFDDQFSVERPDGSNFTLKIRSTKLEDSAMYFCASRGRDEKLFFGSGTQLSVL.

This chain links TRBV7-9 with TRBJ2-1; 9 bases fit TRBD2. This CDR3 has 17 residues. CDR1 SEHNR and CDR2 FQNEAQ come from the germline V gene (reference sequence). V dropped 3 bases and J dropped 2; count of bases not matched to a gene: 8. The CDR3 loop is CASSFFLAGGAYNEQFF. The CDR3 DNA is TGTGCCAGCAGCTTTTTTTTGGCGGGAGGGGCCTACAATGAGCAGTTCTTC. Together with reference TRBV7-9 and TRBJ2-1, the CDR3 gives the full variable domain: DTGVSQNPRHKITKRGQNVTFRCDPISEHNRLYWYRQTLGQGPEFLTYFQNEAQLEKSRLLSDRFSAERPKGSFSTLEIQRTEQGDSAMYLCASSFFLAGGAYNEQFFGPGTRLTVL.

The genes are TRBV4-2 and TRBJ1-2, with 7 bases identical to TRBD1. The germline V gene has CDR1 LGHNA and CDR2 YNFKEQ. Losses at the gene ends were 1 base for V and 3 bases for J; bases not matched to a gene: 8. This CDR3 contains 16 residues. The CDR3 nucleotides read TGTGCCAGCAGCCAAGCTAACACAGGGGAGGACTATGGCTACACCTTC. It yields the protein CASSQANTGEDYGYTF.

This clone was detected once. J is TRBJ1-1 and V is TRBV9, with D unclear. The CDR3 sequence is 14 residues long. CDR1 and CDR2 (germline): SGDLS, YYNGEE. Between the trimmed V and J ends, which lost 3 bases and 1 base, there was a span of 10 bases. The CDR3 nucleotides read TGTGCCAGCAGCGACCCCAGGACGAACACTGAAGCTTTCTTT. This codes for CASSDPRTNTEAFF.

Notes on this clone: A read error may account for a junction end that differs from germline. This rearrangement joins TRBV5-5 to TRBJ1-5; 7 nucleotides line up with TRBD1. The V gene's germline CDR1 is SGHKS and CDR2 YYEKEE (reference sequence). This CDR3 spans 16 amino acids. The CDR3 reads CASSQGTENSNQPQHF. In DNA form, the CDR3 reads TGCGCCAGCAGCCAGGGGACAGAAAATAGCAATCAGCCCCAGCATTTT. The whole variable domain, remainder taken from reference TRBV5-5 and TRBJ1-5, is DAGVTQSPTHLIKTRGQQVTLRCSPISGHKSVSWYQQVLGQGPQFIFQYYEKEERGRGNFPDRFSARQFPNYSSELNVNALLLGDSALYLCASSQGTENSNQPQHFGDGTRLSIL.

The chain joins TRBV18 to TRBJ2-1; no clear D. The CDR3 extends over 13 amino acids. The V gene's germline CDR1 is KGHSH and CDR2 LQKENI. Trimming removed 4 bases at V and 4 bases at J, with 8 bases between. The CDR3 sequence is CASSRAQYNEQFF. The CDR3 coding sequence is TGTGCCAGCTCACGGGCCCAGTACAATGAGCAGTTCTTC.

The V call is TRBV11-3, the J call TRBJ2-7; D gene unclear. Deletions cut 0 bases from V and 4 bases from J, with 7 bases between. The germline CDR1 and CDR2 sequences are SGHNT and YENEEA. The CDR3 covers 13 residues. CDR3 in amino acids: CASSLEGWYEQYF. CDR3 nucleotide sequence: TGTGCCAGCAGCTTAGAGGGGTGGTACGAGCAGTACTTC.

A few counts support this clone. CDR3 DNA: TGCAGCGTTGGTTCCACATCCCCCTACAATGAGCAGTTCTTC. This sequence encodes CSVGSTSPYNEQFF. This rearrangement joins TRBV29-1 to TRBJ2-1; D is uncertain. Germline assignment: CDR1 SQVTM and CDR2 ANQGSEA. This CDR3 comprises 14 residues. The V and J ends lost 4 bases and 2 bases respectively, with 12 bases between them.

This chain uses TRBV11-3 with TRBJ2-1, with 13 bases lining up with TRBD2. The CDR3 covers 17 residues. Germline CDR1 SGHNT, CDR2 YENEEA. V dropped 5 bases and J dropped 9; count of bases not matched to a gene: 13. This CDR3 is CASSPGTSGIPRGEQFF. DNA for the CDR3: TGTGCCAGCAGCCCCGGGACTAGCGGGATCCCCCGGGGTGAGCAGTTCTTC.

This clone was seen just once. V gene TRBV18 combines with J gene TRBJ1-4, with 7 bases aligning to TRBD1. With 4 bases clipped from V and 8 bases from J, the junction kept 10 bases outside the gene matches. The CDR3 loop spans 15 amino acids. Germline V CDR1 and CDR2: KGHSH, LQKENI. Here the CDR3 DNA reads TGTGCCAGCTCACTTGGACAGGCCCCTAGGGAAAAACTGTTTTTT. This sequence encodes CASSLGQAPREKLFF.

This rearrangement joins TRBV9 to TRBJ2-1, with unresolved D. The CDR3 runs 12 residues. Germline V gene lookup returns CDR1 SGDLS and CDR2 YYNGEE. Trimming shortened V by 0 bases and J by 9 bases, and 7 bases separated the two germline ends. CDR3 sequence reads: CASSVVGGEQFF. DNA of the CDR3: TGTGCCAGCAGCGTAGTCGGCGGTGAGCAGTTCTTC.

The chain combines TRBV4-3 with TRBJ2-7, with D perhaps being TRBD1 or TRBD2 (6 bases each). The germline V gene has CDR1 LGHNA and CDR2 YSLEER. This CDR3 has 14 residues. Trimming stripped 8 bases from V and 2 bases from J, with 16 bases between. The CDR3 DNA sequence: TGCGCCAGCTCGCGTTTGAGGGGGGCCTACGAGCAGTACTTC. It is translated as CASSRLRGAYEQYF.

This chain joins TRBV5-1 and TRBJ1-2, with D perhaps TRBD1 (6 bases). Per germline, CDR1 SGHRS and CDR2 YFSETQ. V lost 4 bases and J 10 bases, leaving 17 bases between the germline ends. This CDR3 has 13 amino acids. Written as DNA, the CDR3 is TGCGCCAGCAGCACCGGACAGACGGACTCCTACACCTTC. Translated, it gives CASSTGQTDSYTF. Filled out from reference TRBV5-1 and TRBJ1-2, the complete variable domain reads KAGVTQTPRYLIKTRGQQVTLSCSPISGHRSVSWYQQTPGQGLQFLFEYFSETQRNKGNFPGRFSGRQFSNSRSEMNVSTLELGDSALYLCASSTGQTDSYTFGSGTRLTVV.

The chain carries TRBV30 and TRBJ2-7; D may correspond to TRBD1 or TRBD2 (6 bases each). This CDR3 is 14 amino acids long. Germline values: CDR1 GTSNPN, CDR2 SVGIG (reference sequence). With 2 bases removed from V and 5 bases from J, the gap between germline ends came to 16 bases. The CDR3 protein is CAWSILGGRDEQYF. The CDR3, as DNA: TGTGCCTGGAGTATCCTCGGGGGCAGGGACGAGCAGTACTTC.